This passage covers 10 T cell receptor beta chains from one sample sequenced in a study of memory CD4+ T cells and cytomegalovirus serostatus. Using immunoSEQ multiplex PCR, the repertoire was profiled, and TCRdb retains in-frame clones only, with some absent. This table has about 41,000 clones, about 76% appearing once. Single viable CD3+CD4+CD8-CD45RO+ cells were sorted as the memory CD4+ T cells. The specimen was memory CD4+ T cells from blood. Receptor source: an adult in good health and CMV-seronegative.

The chain uses TRBV15 and TRBJ1-4; 8 nucleotides align to TRBD1. Looked up from germline, CDR1 is LNHNV and CDR2 is YYDKDF (reference sequence). J gave up 7 bases and V 1 base, and 5 bases lay outside the gene matches. CDR3 length: 15 amino acids. Here the CDR3 DNA reads TGTGCCACCAGCAGAGGGACAGGGTTTGGTGAAAAACTGTTTTTT. Residues: CATSRGTGFGEKLFF. Full variable domain (rest looked up from reference TRBV15 and TRBJ1-4): DAMVIQNPRYQVTQFGKPVTLSCSQTLNHNVMYWYQQKSSQAPKLLFHYYDKDFNNEADTPDNFQSRRPNTSFCFLDIRSPGLGDTAMYLCATSRGTGFGEKLFFGSGTQLSVL.

The chain employs TRBV5-1 and TRBJ2-3; maybe TRBD1 (6 bases). There are 14 residues in the CDR3. Germline V gene sequence: CDR1 SGHRS, CDR2 YFSETQ. The ends were cut back, 7 bases at V and 4 bases at J, with 16 bases in the middle. CDR3: CASGLQGNADTQYF. CDR3 in DNA: TGCGCCAGCGGCCTACAGGGAAATGCAGATACGCAGTATTTT.

The V call is TRBV5-1, the J call TRBJ2-3; TRBD2 matches 10 bases. This CDR3 contains 18 residues. From germline, CDR1 is SGHRS and CDR2 YFSETQ. J was trimmed by 0 bases and V by 1 base; bases with no gene match: 8. The CDR3 DNA is TGCGCCAGCAGCTTGAAACTAGCGGGGTCTCGGAGCACAGATACGCAGTATTTT. This encodes CASSLKLAGSRSTDTQYF. Combining the CDR3 with reference TRBV5-1 and TRBJ2-3 gives the whole variable domain KAGVTQTPRYLIKTRGQQVTLSCSPISGHRSVSWYQQTPGQGLQFLFEYFSETQRNKGNFPGRFSGRQFSNSRSEMNVSTLELGDSALYLCASSLKLAGSRSTDTQYFGPGTRLTVL.

This clone showed up just a few times. The CDR3 loop is CASSPDRPQGNTIYF. The CDR3 nucleotides read TGTGCCAGCAGCCCCGACAGGCCGCAGGGAAACACCATATATTTT. This sequence joins TRBV5-4 and TRBJ1-3; the D gene is possibly TRBD1 (6 bases). V was cut by 4 bases and J by 4 bases, with 15 bases left in between. Germline V gene sequence: CDR1 SGHNT, CDR2 YYREEE (reference sequence). The length of the CDR3 is 15 residues.

This clone was found once. The rearrangement uses TRBV5-1 and TRBJ2-3; 7 bases are shared with TRBD1. V trimming: 0 bases; J trimming: 3 bases; junction bases outside the gene matches: 4. CDR3 size: 15 residues. CDR1 is SGHRS, CDR2 YFSETQ, per germline. CDR3: CASSLVTGTTDTQYF. For the CDR3, the DNA is TGCGCCAGCAGCTTGGTGACAGGGACAACAGATACGCAGTATTTT.

The J gene is TRBJ2-5, the V gene TRBV5-1; TRBD1 might be the D (6 bases). V gave up 1 base and J gave up 2 bases, with 15 bases separating them. The length of the CDR3 is 16 residues. Looked up from germline, CDR1 is SGHRS and CDR2 is YFSETQ. CDR3 amino acids: CASSLMSAGTQETQYF. The CDR3 DNA reads as TGCGCCAGCAGCTTGATGAGTGCAGGGACACAAGAGACCCAGTACTTC.

The chain uses TRBV6-1 and TRBJ1-5, with unresolved D. The V end lost 7 bases, the J end lost 3 bases, and 10 bases lay between the germline ends. The CDR3 is made up of 13 amino acids. Germline CDR1 MNHNS, CDR2 SASEGT. CDR3: CASILGPNQPQHF. CDR3 nucleotide sequence: TGTGCCAGCATTCTTGGCCCCAATCAGCCCCAGCATTTT.

CDR3 sequence (DNA): TGTGCCAGTACCCCCGGGACTAGCAGATACGAGCAGTACTTC. Protein product: CASTPGTSRYEQYF. The V call is TRBV19, the J call TRBJ2-7, with 9 bases lining up with TRBD2. Germline assignment: CDR1 LNHDA and CDR2 SQIVND (reference sequence). Trimming took 7 bases from V and 4 from J; bases not matched to a gene: 8. There are 14 residues in the CDR3. Variable domain in full (rest from reference TRBV19 and TRBJ2-7): DGGITQSPKYLFRKEGQNVTLSCEQNLNHDAMYWYRQDPGQGLRLIYYSQIVNDFQKGDIAEGYSVSREKKESFPLTVTSAQKNPTAFYLCASTPGTSRYEQYFGPGTRLTVT.

This chain joins TRBV7-3 and TRBJ2-3; TRBD2 matches 9 bases. This CDR3 has 18 residues. Germline values: CDR1 SGHTA, CDR2 FQGTGA. V shed 2 bases and J 0 bases; nucleotides not matched to a gene: 9. In DNA, the CDR3 is TGTGCCAGCAGCTTAGGCGGGGGGGCCCGTCCTAGCACAGATACGCAGTATTTT. Translating it yields CASSLGGGARPSTDTQYF.

The chain employs TRBV7-8 and TRBJ2-7; 9 bases map to TRBD1. The CDR3 runs 16 residues. V trimming: 5 bases; J trimming: 3 bases; junction bases outside the gene matches: 11. Per germline, CDR1 SGHVS and CDR2 FQNEAQ. CDR3 amino acids: CASSASRGQGLYEQYF. DNA for the CDR3: TGTGCCAGCAGCGCATCCCGGGGACAGGGACTCTACGAGCAGTACTTC.